A selection of T cell receptor beta chains follows, all from one sample in a study of PD-L1 blockade in urothelial cancer. Method: immunoSEQ multiplex PCR; TCRdb's copy keeps in-frame clones and lacks some. Counted here are around 80,000 clones, 75% to 95% occurring once; the ten biggest clones make up around 0.94%. The specimen comprised PBMCs, sampled around atezolizumab (anti-PD-L1) treatment. The receptors stem from an elderly woman with urothelial cancer. Each CDR3 is given with its conserved first and last residue. The order of the fields is CDR3 protein, V gene, clone size. The size field is filled for only some rows; it gives once, few, many or a size class.

CDR3 protein: CASSQGADMNTEAFF
V gene: TRBV5-4
clone size: -

CDR3 protein: CASSPPLAGEQYF
V gene: TRBV18
clone size: -

CDR3 protein: CASSATGGSYNEQFF
V gene: TRBV6-6
clone size: few

CDR3 protein: CASSVAGGNEKLFF
V gene: TRBV9
clone size: -

CDR3 protein: CASSSSGGNNYGYTF
V gene: TRBV9
clone size: -

CDR3 protein: CASSLAAGVLTGELFF
V gene: TRBV5-6
clone size: -

CDR3 protein: CASSLEGQGISTDTQYF
V gene: TRBV5-1
clone size: -

CDR3 protein: CASSPRQGIIPVTQYF
V gene: TRBV9
clone size: -

CDR3 protein: CASKSGSYEQYF
V gene: TRBV10-2
clone size: few

CDR3 protein: CSFSGTSEDRETQYF
V gene: TRBV29-1
clone size: -

CDR3 protein: CASSPEVVLYGYTF
V gene: TRBV28
clone size: -

CDR3 protein: CASPGITDYGYTF
V gene: TRBV2
clone size: -

CDR3 protein: CASRERGTRNTIYF
V gene: TRBV19
clone size: -

CDR3 protein: CSVATSGSATEQFF
V gene: TRBV29-1
clone size: -

CDR3 protein: CASRAQGLSGNTIYF
V gene: TRBV28
clone size: -

CDR3 protein: CASRTAGQGNEKLFF
V gene: TRBV28
clone size: -

CDR3 protein: CASSVRDRGAGELFF
V gene: TRBV9
clone size: -

CDR3 protein: CASRRVSTGELFF
V gene: TRBV6-5
clone size: -

CDR3 protein: CASSPEGVRNEQFF
V gene: TRBV6-5
clone size: once

CDR3 protein: CSVEPSGVLDTQYF
V gene: TRBV29-1
clone size: -

CDR3 protein: CASSLTSTGAETQYF
V gene: TRBV5-1
clone size: -

CDR3 protein: CASSPLPTGEQETQYF
V gene: TRBV18
clone size: -

CDR3 protein: CASSMVGGRNTDTQYF
V gene: TRBV19
clone size: -

CDR3 protein: CASSWDLAGGETQYF
V gene: TRBV5-4
clone size: -

CDR3 protein: CASLLADTQYF
V gene: TRBV10-2
clone size: -

CDR3 protein: CASSPGHGPSNEQFF
V gene: TRBV4-2
clone size: -

CDR3 protein: CASSLSRGGQPQHF
V gene: TRBV7-6
clone size: -

CDR3 protein: CASSPIGTRGAFF
V gene: TRBV7-9
clone size: few

CDR3 protein: CASRATPELSTDTQYF
V gene: TRBV11-2
clone size: -

CDR3 protein: CAISESWEGGTEAFF
V gene: TRBV10-3
clone size: -

CDR3 protein: CATSRDGTSGEQFF
V gene: TRBV15
clone size: -

CDR3 protein: CASSLSSGTDSNQPQHF
V gene: TRBV19
clone size: -

CDR3 protein: CASSLGPRGVRGYTF
V gene: TRBV7-9
clone size: -

CDR3 protein: CASSEALSSPLHF
V gene: TRBV6-1
clone size: -

CDR3 protein: CASSGLAGLDEQFF
V gene: TRBV19
clone size: -

CDR3 protein: CASRQVTNTEAFF
V gene: TRBV18
clone size: once

CDR3 protein: CASSLSLGNTEAFF
V gene: TRBV5-1
clone size: -

CDR3 protein: CASRGQGRETQYF
V gene: TRBV11-2
clone size: -

CDR3 protein: CATSRDGPGYGYTF
V gene: TRBV15
clone size: -

CDR3 protein: CASSRRQPANTGELFF
V gene: TRBV6-6
clone size: -

CDR3 protein: CASSSFRAGGGWSNTGELFF
V gene: TRBV5-1
clone size: once

CDR3 protein: CASSNRTGQSSYEQYF
V gene: TRBV7-6
clone size: -

CDR3 protein: CASSGDSGRNEQYF
V gene: TRBV19
clone size: -

CDR3 protein: CAWRYEYRAPGNTIYF
V gene: TRBV30
clone size: -

CDR3 protein: CASSAGTSGPYEQYF
V gene: TRBV19
clone size: -

CDR3 protein: CASSRITGSGANVLTF
V gene: TRBV7-6
clone size: -

CDR3 protein: CATSRDPGVQGNTIYF
V gene: TRBV15
clone size: -